These T cell receptor beta chains were read from a single sample in a study of immune reconstitution after stem cell transplant in scleroderma. A single record per CDR3 protein comes from TCRdb applying MiXCR to the RT-PCR reads. The data contain 1,500 to 2,500 distinct CDR3 sequences, around a sixth of them singletons. The specimen was taken before or after autologous hematopoietic stem cell transplantation (not recorded which). Receptors originate from a female donor with systemic sclerosis. Both conserved end residues are part of each CDR3. Each record gives: D gene, V gene, clone size, J gene, CDR3 DNA, CDR3 protein. A D gene is named only where the DNA matches it firmly. Part of the rows lack a size; the others show once, few, many or a class for expanded clones.

-	TRBV29-1	large	TRBJ1-5	TGCAGCGTTGGGGACCACAATCAGCCCCAGCATTTT	CSVGDHNQPQHF
-	TRBV7-2	medium-sized	TRBJ1-2	TGTGCCAGCAGCTCCGCCCCTCTAGGGTTTGGCTACACCTTC	CASSSAPLGFGYTF
-	TRBV15	medium-sized	TRBJ1-1	TGTGCCACCAGCAGAGAGAGAACCCAAAACACTGAAGCTTTCTTT	CATSRERTQNTEAFF
-	TRBV6-2/TRBV6-3	large	TRBJ1-1	TGTGCCAGCAGTTCAGGGACTTTGAACACTGAAGCTTTCTTT	CASSSGTLNTEAFF
TRBD1	TRBV6-6	few	TRBJ1-5	TGTGCCAGCATGGACAGGGGATCATATAGCAATCAGCCCCAGCATTTT	CASMDRGSYSNQPQHF
-	TRBV5-1	medium-sized	TRBJ2-2	TGCGCCAGCAATCGATTCGGGGAGGCCGGGGAGCTGTTTTTT	CASNRFGEAGELFF
-	TRBV7-2	-	TRBJ2-1	TGTGCCAGCAGCTTGCCCCCCGACGGGAGCTCCTACAATGAGCAGTTCTTC	CASSLPPDGSSYNEQFF
-	TRBV7-2	-	TRBJ1-5	TGTGCCAGCAGCTTTGTATCCGGGGACTATAATCAGCCCCAGCATTTT	CASSFVSGDYNQPQHF
-	TRBV30	few	TRBJ2-6	TGTGCCTGGAGTTTCCGACTCCACCCCTCTGGGGCCAACGTCCTGACTTTC	CAWSFRLHPSGANVLTF
-	TRBV6-5	medium-sized	TRBJ1-2	TGTGCCAGCAGTTACATAGACAGATTCTATGGCTACACCTTC	CASSYIDRFYGYTF
-	TRBV19	-	TRBJ2-2	TGTGCCAGTAGTCATCCCCCGAACACCGGGGAGCTGTTTTTT	CASSHPPNTGELFF
-	TRBV19	few	TRBJ2-2	TGTGCCAGTAGTCGGGCCGGGGAGCTGTTTTTT	CASSRAGELFF
-	TRBV20-1	medium-sized	TRBJ2-3	TGCAGTGCCCCGACTGGCGGTGATACGCAGTATTTT	CSAPTGGDTQYF
-	TRBV19	-	TRBJ1-3	TGTGCCAGTAGCTACCCAGGGGACCTCTCTGGAAACACCATATATTTT	CASSYPGDLSGNTIYF
TRBD2	TRBV20-1	few	TRBJ2-7	TGCAGTGCTCTCGACGGGGGGGCGTATTACGAGCAGTACTTC	CSALDGGAYYEQYF
TRBD1	TRBV5-5	medium-sized	TRBJ1-1	TGTGCCAGCAGCTTGGGACGACAGGGCGGCACTGAAGCTTTCTTT	CASSLGRQGGTEAFF
-	TRBV12-3/TRBV12-4	medium-sized	TRBJ1-4	TGTGCCAGCAGCAAACGGGCCAATGAAAAACTGTTTTTT	CASSKRANEKLFF
TRBD1	TRBV29-1	medium-sized	TRBJ1-1	TGCAGCGCCCCGAGCTGGGACAGGGCCACTGAAGCTTTCTTT	CSAPSWDRATEAFF
TRBD2	TRBV15	large	TRBJ2-3	TGTGCCACCAGCAGAGATCTCAAGCGGGGGGGAACAGATACGCAGTATTTT	CATSRDLKRGGTDTQYF
-	TRBV6-2/TRBV6-3	large	TRBJ1-2	TGTGCCAGCAGTTACGATACATCACCGGGCTACACCTTC	CASSYDTSPGYTF
-	TRBV5-1	-	TRBJ2-5	TGCGCCAGCAGCTTGGCGGCTAGCAGAACGACCCAGTACTTC	CASSLAASRTTQYF
TRBD1	TRBV18	few	TRBJ1-2	TGTGCCAGCTCACCTGACAGGGCTGCAGGCTACACCTTC	CASSPDRAAGYTF
-	TRBV7-2	-	TRBJ1-2	TGTGCCAGCAGCTCTAACTCGGTAGGGCCTGGTTATGGCTACACCTTC	CASSSNSVGPGYGYTF
TRBD2	TRBV5-1	medium-sized	TRBJ2-3	TGCGCCAGCAGCGAAGGCCGCGGGACTACGACAGATACGCAGTATTTT	CASSEGRGTTTDTQYF
-	TRBV5-1	few	TRBJ2-2	TGCGCCAGCAGCTTGACTGGCGGTCCGAACACCGGGGAGCTGTTTTTT	CASSLTGGPNTGELFF
-	TRBV6-1	medium-sized	TRBJ1-1	TGTGCCAGCAGTAAACCGACAGGTCACGGTGAAGCTTTCTTT	CASSKPTGHGEAFF
-	TRBV4-1	medium-sized	TRBJ1-6	TGCGCCAGCAGCCAAGATGCGGGGATCGAGGGTTCACCCCTCCACTTT	CASSQDAGIEGSPLHF
-	TRBV18	few	TRBJ2-3	TGTGCCAGCACAGCAGCGGCTAGCACAGATACGCAGTATTTT	CASTAAASTDTQYF
-	TRBV6-1	medium-sized	TRBJ1-6	TGTGCCAGCAGTGAAGCCTTAGGGGAAGGAAATTCACCCCTCCACTTT	CASSEALGEGNSPLHF
-	TRBV20-1	few	TRBJ2-1	TGCAGTGCAACACGGGGGAGCTCCTACAATGAGCAGTTCTTC	CSATRGSSYNEQFF
-	TRBV23-1	-	TRBJ2-3	TGCGCCAGCAGAGGAGATACGCAGTATTTT	CASRGDTQYF
-	TRBV6-1	medium-sized	TRBJ1-1	TGTGCCAGCAGTACACTAGGAGGGACCACTGAAGCTTTCTTT	CASSTLGGTTEAFF
TRBD2	TRBV5-1	medium-sized	TRBJ2-3	TGCGCCAGCAGCTTGGACGCGGGGGTGATAGATACGCAGTATTTT	CASSLDAGVIDTQYF
TRBD1	TRBV29-1	medium-sized	TRBJ1-2	TGCAGCGTTGAAGAAGGGGGCAGGGACTATGGCTACACCTTC	CSVEEGGRDYGYTF
-	TRBV20-1	medium-sized	TRBJ1-2	TGCAGTGCTAGAGAGGGGGCGTCTCGGGGCTACACCTTC	CSAREGASRGYTF
TRBD1	TRBV27	few	TRBJ1-5	TGTGCCAGCAGGACAGGGGAAAGTCAGCCCCAGCATTTT	CASRTGESQPQHF
-	TRBV7-9	-	TRBJ2-3	TGTGCCAGCAGCTTAGACGGCGGGTCCACAGATACGCAGTATTTT	CASSLDGGSTDTQYF
-	TRBV5-1	medium-sized	TRBJ2-3	TGCGCCAGCAGCTTGAGGGCAGATACGCAGTATTTT	CASSLRADTQYF
-	TRBV20-1	medium-sized	TRBJ2-4	TGCAGTGCTAGAGCCGACTTGGAGTCGGGGGCGGCCAAAAACATTCAGTACTTC	CSARADLESGAAKNIQYF
-	TRBV29-1	medium-sized	TRBJ1-3	TGCAGCGTTGGTGAGGGTTCTGGAAACACCATATATTTT	CSVGEGSGNTIYF
TRBD1	TRBV6-6	medium-sized	TRBJ1-1	TGTGCCAGCACTCCCGGACAGGGAGCGAACACTGAAGCTTTCTTT	CASTPGQGANTEAFF
-	TRBV20-1	medium-sized	TRBJ2-3	TGCAGTGCTCACGGGCTTGGATGGGGCACAGATACGCAGTATTTT	CSAHGLGWGTDTQYF
-	TRBV5-1	medium-sized	TRBJ1-6	TGCGCCAGCAAGAAGGCAGGGGATAATTCACCCCTCCACTTT	CASKKAGDNSPLHF
-	TRBV30	few	TRBJ1-2	TGTGCCCGCGACTCGAGGGGCTATGGCTACACCTTC	CARDSRGYGYTF
TRBD1	TRBV5-1	medium-sized	TRBJ1-1	TGCGCCAGCAGGAGACAGGGGGATGCCTCTGAAGCTTTCTTT	CASRRQGDASEAFF
-	TRBV12-5	large	TRBJ1-1	TGTGCTAGTGGTTTGGAGAACACTGAAGCTTTCTTT	CASGLENTEAFF
-	TRBV29-1	-	TRBJ2-5	TGCAGCGTTGTTCGGACCCAAGAGACCCAGTACTTC	CSVVRTQETQYF
-	TRBV5-1	-	TRBJ1-6	TGCGCCAGCAGCTGGATGGCAGTGGGTCATTCACCCCTCCACTTT	CASSWMAVGHSPLHF
TRBD2	TRBV6-5	medium-sized	TRBJ2-3	TGTGCCAGCAGCCGCGGGACGGGGGGGTTTGATACGCAGTATTTT	CASSRGTGGFDTQYF
-	TRBV6-1	-	TRBJ2-3	TGTGCCAGCAGTGAAGCCCCCCCGGGGAGCACAGATACGCAGTATTTT	CASSEAPPGSTDTQYF